This TCR beta chain was identified in a study of T-cell memory formation after mild COVID-19. Study-wide results and caveats: Contracting CD4+ clones were located mainly in CM and EM, and CD8+ clones in EMRA.

Regarding this clonotype: Its antigen is not identified.

TCRdb used MiXCR to reprocess the 5' RACE reads, holding one entry per CDR3 protein. The table has roughly 450,000 distinct CDR3 sequences, 15% to 20% seen once. Trimming took 7 bases from V and 1 from J, leaving 16 bases between them. Germline CDR1 and CDR2: LNHDA and SQIVND (reference sequence). The CDR3 has 15 amino acids. Sequences were obtained from PBMCs or a T cell subset sorted from them (not recorded which). V and J are TRBV19 and TRBJ1-2; D call uncertain. The sequence derives from an adult woman who had mild COVID-19 (a few samples of this study predate the infection). Cell type and time point are not known. In DNA form, the CDR3 reads TGTGCCAGTATGAGGATCGGAGAAGGTAACTATGGCTACACCTTC. Amino acids: CASMRIGEGNYGYTF. The full variable domain, completed using reference TRBV19 and TRBJ1-2, is DGGITQSPKYLFRKEGQNVTLSCEQNLNHDAMYWYRQDPGQGLRLIYYSQIVNDFQKGDIAEGYSVSREKKESFPLTVTSAQKNPTAFYLCASMRIGEGNYGYTFGSGTRLTVV.